This T cell receptor beta chain is drawn from a study of blood T cells in healthy people across ages. The study, taken as a whole, reports: Investigators treated diversity estimates from one million T cells as underestimates. Greater diversity and more naive CD4+ cells were seen in long-lived donors than in aged donors. Higher naive T cell percentage went strongly together with higher TCR beta diversity.

Then a second PCR, running about 6 to 11 cycles, was carried out with a sample-barcoded 5' primer and a J-beta primer mix. There were at least 2.5 million CDR3-containing paired-end reads obtained from each sample. TCRdb re-analysed the 5' RACE reads in MiXCR, keeping a single row per CDR3 protein. The data show 550,000 to 600,000 distinct CDR3 sequences, approximately 27% seen once. This clonotype has ten or more counts. What it recognizes is unknown. The sequence derives from a woman in her seventies in good health. Material: blood.

This CDR3 reads CSPSSGGQETQYF. The CDR3 nucleotides read TGCAGCCCGTCTAGCGGGGGACAAGAGACCCAGTACTTC. This rearrangement joins TRBV20-1 to TRBJ2-5; 10 bases are a match to TRBD2. Germline V lookup: CDR1 DFQATT, CDR2 SNEGSKA (reference sequence). This CDR3 is built from 13 residues.